This T cell receptor (beta chain) was sequenced during a study of cytomegalovirus exposure and HLA in healthy donors. Whole-study findings and limits: Cytomegalovirus status, reportedly, was diagnosed with high specificity and sensitivity by the classifier. Despite most TCR sequences being rare, some public TCRs occurred in many donors. Testing in vitro showed a few CMV-associated chains specific for CMV antigens. The investigators catalogued 164 TCR beta chains as cytomegalovirus-associated.

Points on this clone: Its specificity is not known.

TCRdb's table, derived via immunoSEQ multiplex PCR, lists solely in-frame clones and lacks some. The sample gives about 150,000 clones, about 86% of which show up once; around 20% is in the top ten. The CDR3 is made up of 13 amino acids. Trimming cost V 4 bases and J 4 bases, with 11 bases left between them. The V gene's germline CDR1 is SEHNR and CDR2 FQNEAQ (reference sequence). This chain links TRBV7-9 with TRBJ2-7; D not resolved. This sequence originates from a man aged 18-30 years in good health and CMV-seropositive. Specimen: PBMCs. CDR3 sequence: CASSSTSGYEQYF. CDR3 DNA sequence: TGTGCCAGCAGCTCTACGTCCGGGTACGAGCAGTACTTC. The full variable domain, rest sourced from reference TRBV7-9 and TRBJ2-7, is DTGVSQNPRHKITKRGQNVTFRCDPISEHNRLYWYRQTLGQGPEFLTYFQNEAQLEKSRLLSDRFSAERPKGSFSTLEIQRTEQGDSAMYLCASSSTSGYEQYFGPGTRLTVT.